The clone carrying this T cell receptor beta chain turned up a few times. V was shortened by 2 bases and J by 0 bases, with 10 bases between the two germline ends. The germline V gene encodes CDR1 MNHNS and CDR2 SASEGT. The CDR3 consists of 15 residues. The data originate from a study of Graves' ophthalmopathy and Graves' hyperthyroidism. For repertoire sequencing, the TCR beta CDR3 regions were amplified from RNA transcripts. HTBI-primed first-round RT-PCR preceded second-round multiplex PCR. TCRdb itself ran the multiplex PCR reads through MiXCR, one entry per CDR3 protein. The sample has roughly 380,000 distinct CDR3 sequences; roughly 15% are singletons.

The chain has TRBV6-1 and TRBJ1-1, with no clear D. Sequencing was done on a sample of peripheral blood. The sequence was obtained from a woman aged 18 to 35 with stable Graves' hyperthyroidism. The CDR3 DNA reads TGTGCCAGCAGTGAACCAGAGCCCATGAACACTGAAGCTTTCTTT. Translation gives CASSEPEPMNTEAFF.